Below, 27 T cell receptor beta chains from the same sample are listed, as sequenced in a study of cytomegalovirus exposure and HLA in healthy donors. The PCR had 60 Vbeta and 13 Jbeta primers. The data were produced by immunoSEQ multiplex PCR, yet TCRdb's version contains in-frame clones alone and is incomplete. This table has about 160,000 clones, 80% to 90% appearing once. Material for sequencing was PBMCs. These receptors were obtained from a man aged 18 to 30 in good health and CMV-seropositive.

This chain links TRBV9 with TRBJ1-1; D possibly corresponds to TRBD1 (5 bases). V shed 3 bases and J shed 8 bases, with 23 bases lying between them. CDR1 and CDR2 (germline): SGDLS, YYNGEE. The CDR3 is 16 amino acids. The CDR3 region has the DNA TGTGCCAGCAGCGGTGAGGCTTTCAGGGATCCTTCCGAAGCTTTCTTT. This codes for CASSGEAFRDPSEAFF.

J is TRBJ1-6 and V is TRBV9; 7 bases map to TRBD1. Per the germline V gene, CDR1 is SGDLS and CDR2 is YYNGEE. V was pared by 3 bases and J by 10 bases, with 4 bases of the junction left unmatched. The CDR3 contains 13 residues. The CDR3 loop is CASSGQGGSPLHF. DNA for the CDR3: TGTGCCAGCAGCGGGCAGGGGGGATCACCCCTCCACTTT.

The V call is TRBV5-1, the J call TRBJ2-7; D perhaps matches TRBD1 (5 bases). The CDR3 loop spans 14 amino acids. V was pared by 2 bases and J by 4 bases, with 13 bases between. Germline V lookup: CDR1 SGHRS, CDR2 YFSETQ. The CDR3: CASSLSTAMYEQYF. The CDR3 nucleotides read TGCGCCAGCAGCTTATCGACAGCGATGTACGAGCAGTACTTC.

The rearrangement links TRBV7-3 to TRBJ2-1; tentatively, D is TRBD2 (6 bases). Germline V gene sequence: CDR1 SGHTA, CDR2 FQGTGA. There are 17 residues in the CDR3. Trimming left V 0 bases short and J 7 bases short, with 19 bases between. The CDR3 DNA sequence: TGTGCCAGCAGCTTAACGTTCTCCGCGGGGAAGGCGAATGAGCAGTTCTTC. Amino acid sequence: CASSLTFSAGKANEQFF. The complete variable domain, with remaining parts taken from reference TRBV7-3 and TRBJ2-1, reads GAGVSQTPSNKVTEKGKYVELRCDPISGHTALYWYRQSLGQGPEFLIYFQGTGAADDSGLPNDRFFAVRPEGSVSTLKIQRTERGDSAVYLCASSLTFSAGKANEQFFGPGTRLTVL.

This clone has just one count. The chain links TRBV23-1 to TRBJ1-2, with D possibly being TRBD1 (5 bases). TRBV23-1 falls under the ORF class, with uncertain function. V lost 0 bases and J 1 base, leaving 12 bases between the germline ends. The CDR3 sequence is 16 residues long. The CDR3: CASSQSRGKVNYGYTF. CDR3 nucleotides: TGCGCCAGCAGTCAATCGCGGGGGAAGGTTAACTATGGCTACACCTTC.

J is TRBJ2-7 and V is TRBV5-1; D is uncertain. The CDR3 length is 13 residues. From germline, CDR1 is SGHRS and CDR2 YFSETQ. With 0 bases removed from V and 2 bases from J, the gap between germline ends came to 6 bases. Written as DNA, the CDR3 is TGCGCCAGCAGCTTGGGGCCAGCCTACGAGCAGTACTTC. Its protein product is CASSLGPAYEQYF.

V and J are TRBV9 and TRBJ1-1; the D gene is possibly TRBD1 (6 bases). CDR1 SGDLS and CDR2 YYNGEE come from the germline V gene. Trimming stripped 0 bases from V and 1 base from J, with 7 bases between. This CDR3 is built from 14 residues. As DNA, the CDR3 is TGTGCCAGCAGCGTAGTGACAGGGAACACTGAAGCTTTCTTT. Its protein is CASSVVTGNTEAFF. Full variable domain (missing parts from reference TRBV9 and TRBJ1-1): DSGVTQTPKHLITATGQRVTLRCSPRSGDLSVYWYQQSLDQGLQFLIQYYNGEERAKGNILERFSAQQFPDLHSELNLSSLELGDSALYFCASSVVTGNTEAFFGQGTRLTVV.

The genes are TRBV5-5 and TRBJ2-7, with 7 bases fitting TRBD1. The CDR3 contains 14 residues. CDR1 and CDR2 (germline): SGHKS, YYEKEE (reference sequence). With V trimmed by 0 bases and J by 2 bases, 2 bases remained unmatched. Written as DNA, the CDR3 is TGTGCCAGCAGCTTGGGGACAGGAACCTACGAGCAGTACTTC. It encodes CASSLGTGTYEQYF.

The chain combines TRBV30 with TRBJ2-5; maybe TRBD1 (5 bases). The better agreement between TRBJ2-7 and the DNA end casts doubt on the J call. The CDR3 is 14 residues long. Germline CDR1 is GTSNPN and CDR2 is SVGIG (reference sequence). CDR3 nucleotides: TGTGCCTGGAGTGTAATGCAGGGCTCCTACGAGCAGTACTTC. Protein: CAWSVMQGSYEQYF.

V is TRBV6-6 and J is TRBJ2-1, with D possibly matching TRBD1 (6 bases). The CDR3 is 15 amino acids. Trimming pared 7 bases from V and 6 bases from J, leaving 19 bases between. From germline, CDR1 is MNHNY and CDR2 SVGAGI (reference sequence). This CDR3 reads CASTLGTIGRNEQFF. The CDR3 nucleotides read TGTGCCAGCACCCTCGGGACAATTGGGCGCAATGAGCAGTTCTTC.

This chain uses TRBV7-9 with TRBJ1-4; no reliable D call. V dropped 5 bases and J dropped 7 bases, with 14 bases sitting between them. Per the germline V gene, CDR1 is SEHNR and CDR2 is FQNEAQ (reference sequence). The CDR3 sequence is 14 residues long. CDR3 region: CASSPRTGSEKLFF. The CDR3 nucleotides are TGTGCCAGCAGCCCCCGGACTGGCAGTGAAAAACTGTTTTTT.

V usage is TRBV6-5 and J usage is TRBJ1-2, with 7 positions matching TRBD1. The CDR3 has 14 residues. Looked up from germline, CDR1 is MNHEY and CDR2 is SVGAGI. V was clipped by 5 bases and J by 6 bases; unmatched bases: 9. Written as DNA, the CDR3 is TGTGCCAGCAGTAATCAAGGGGGCGCGAATGGCTACACCTTC. Residues: CASSNQGGANGYTF.

The rearrangement uses TRBV6-7 and TRBJ1-6; weak D call: TRBD1 (5 bases). TRBV6-7 is given ORF status, its function remaining uncertain. Trimming pared 3 bases from V and 5 bases from J, leaving 11 bases between. The CDR3 spans 15 residues. DNA of the CDR3: TGTGCCAGCAGTTATTTCCTACAGGATAATTCACCCCTCCACTTT. This codes for CASSYFLQDNSPLHF.

This rearrangement joins TRBV7-2 to TRBJ1-2; tentative D call: TRBD1 (5 bases). V was clipped by 3 bases and J by 0 bases, with 20 bases between them. The CDR3 sequence is 18 residues long. Germline CDR1 and CDR2: SGHTA and FQGNSA. The CDR3 spells CASSLGRGLRRTNYGYTF. CDR3 bases: TGTGCCAGCAGCTTGGGGAGGGGTCTGAGGAGGACTAACTATGGCTACACCTTC.

V and J are TRBV5-4 and TRBJ1-1; D call uncertain. Between the trimmed V and J ends, which lost 4 bases and 4 bases, there was a span of 17 bases. The CDR3 has 15 residues. The V gene's germline CDR1 is SGHNT and CDR2 YYREEE (reference sequence). CDR3 nucleotides: TGTGCCAGCAGCCACCGACTCCAAGAGGGCACTGAAGCTTTCTTT. It encodes CASSHRLQEGTEAFF.

The chain links TRBV4-3 to TRBJ1-3; 7 bases are a match to TRBD1. Germline V gene sequence: CDR1 LGHNA, CDR2 YSLEER. Trimming removed 0 bases from V and 2 bases from J; junction bases left unmatched: 19. CDR3 length: 21 amino acids. The CDR3 sequence is CASSQDGGPGGPVSPGNTIYF. For the CDR3, the DNA is TGCGCCAGCAGCCAAGATGGCGGCCCAGGGGGGCCGGTAAGTCCTGGAAACACCATATATTTT.

In its sample, this clone was seen once. The V and J genes are TRBV29-1 and TRBJ1-1, with 7 bases identical to TRBD1. J lost 11 bases, V lost 7 bases, and 13 bases had no gene match. This CDR3 region has 12 residues. CDR1 and CDR2 from the germline V gene are SQVTM and ANQGSEA. CDR3 DNA sequence: TGCAGCGCCTCGGACAGGCCCCTTCGGGCTTTCTTT. Encoded protein: CSASDRPLRAFF.

This chain uses TRBV7-8 with TRBJ1-4; 7 bases agree with TRBD1. The CDR3 runs 16 residues. V gave up 3 bases and J gave up 6 bases; unmatched junction bases: 10. Germline values: CDR1 SGHVS, CDR2 FQNEAQ. As DNA, the CDR3 is TGTGCCAGCAGCTTTAGACAGGGTGCAATGGATGAAAAACTGTTTTTT. It specifies CASSFRQGAMDEKLFF. Looking up the rest from reference TRBV7-8 and TRBJ1-4 gives the full variable domain: GAGVSQSPRYKVAKRGQDVALRCDPISGHVSLFWYQQALGQGPEFLTYFQNEAQLDKSGLPSDRFFAERPEGSVSTLKIQRTQQEDSAVYLCASSFRQGAMDEKLFFGSGTQLSVL.

This clone turned up a few times. The gene calls are TRBV9 and TRBJ2-6; 7 bases are a match to TRBD1. Germline V CDR1 and CDR2: SGDLS, YYNGEE. V trimming: 4 bases; J trimming: 1 base; junction bases outside the gene matches: 2. This CDR3 is 15 amino acids long. In nucleotides, the CDR3 is TGTGCCAGCAGCACGACAGGGTCTGGGGCCAACGTCCTGACTTTC. It specifies CASSTTGSGANVLTF. Variable domain in full (rest from reference TRBV9 and TRBJ2-6): DSGVTQTPKHLITATGQRVTLRCSPRSGDLSVYWYQQSLDQGLQFLIQYYNGEERAKGNILERFSAQQFPDLHSELNLSSLELGDSALYFCASSTTGSGANVLTFGAGSRLTVL.

The V call is TRBV4-3, the J call TRBJ2-3; 11 nucleotides match TRBD2. The ends lost 0 bases at V and 3 bases at J; junction bases unmatched: 2. Germline-derived CDR1 and CDR2 are LGHNA and YSLEER. This CDR3 has 16 amino acids. The CDR3 loop is CASSQDSSGGTDTQYF. The CDR3 DNA sequence: TGCGCCAGCAGCCAAGACTCTAGCGGGGGGACAGATACGCAGTATTTT.

This clone was seen more than once but under ten times. This chain joins TRBV7-3 and TRBJ2-3, with D possibly being TRBD2 (5 bases). Trimming cost V 0 bases and J 2 bases, with 9 bases left between them. Germline lookup yields CDR1 SGHTA and CDR2 FQGTGA. CDR3 length: 15 amino acids. The CDR3 sequence is CASSLTTEATDTQYF. DNA of the CDR3: TGTGCCAGCAGCTTAACGACGGAGGCCACAGATACGCAGTATTTT.

The rearrangement joins TRBV23-1 to TRBJ1-4; TRBD1 matches at 9 bases. TRBV23-1 is assigned to the ORF class and has an uncertain function. This CDR3 spans 19 amino acids. The J segment lost 6 bases and the V segment lost 3 bases, leaving 17 bases of the junction unmatched. The CDR3 protein is CASSHPPGQGLGRDEKLFF. The CDR3 region has the DNA TGCGCCAGCAGTCACCCCCCGGGACAGGGCCTCGGGAGGGATGAAAAACTGTTTTTT.

The chain uses TRBV7-8 and TRBJ2-5; no definite D call. This CDR3 is built from 15 residues. V dropped 3 bases and J dropped 0 bases, with 11 bases sitting between them. Germline V CDR1 and CDR2: SGHVS, FQNEAQ. CDR3 bases: TGTGCCAGCAGCTTCAATTACGCAGACCAAGAGACCCAGTACTTC. This codes for CASSFNYADQETQYF. The complete variable domain, with remaining parts taken from reference TRBV7-8 and TRBJ2-5, reads GAGVSQSPRYKVAKRGQDVALRCDPISGHVSLFWYQQALGQGPEFLTYFQNEAQLDKSGLPSDRFFAERPEGSVSTLKIQRTQQEDSAVYLCASSFNYADQETQYFGPGTRLLVL.

The chain is built from TRBV27 and TRBJ1-2; 8 nucleotides match TRBD1. The germline gives CDR1 MNHEY, CDR2 SMNVEV (reference sequence). Trimming removed 4 bases from V and 3 bases from J; junction bases left unmatched: 7. The CDR3 covers 15 residues. CDR3 residues: CASSSHRGAYYGYTF. The CDR3 region has the DNA TGTGCCAGCAGTTCTCACAGGGGGGCCTACTATGGCTACACCTTC.

The V call is TRBV4-3, the J call TRBJ2-7, with D possibly being TRBD2 (5 bases). This CDR3 is 14 amino acids long. Germline V gene data show CDR1 as LGHNA and CDR2 as YSLEER. Trimming took 3 bases from V and 0 from J, leaving 9 bases between them. In DNA form, the CDR3 reads TGCGCCAGCAGCCAGGACTCGAGCTCCTACGAGCAGTACTTC. It encodes CASSQDSSSYEQYF.

CDR3 amino acids: CASSYSGGSEPQHF. CDR3 in DNA: TGTGCCAGCAGTTACTCGGGGGGGAGCGAGCCCCAGCATTTT. The V call is TRBV6-5, the J call TRBJ1-5; tentative D call: TRBD1 (5 bases). Trimming took 0 bases from V and 8 from J, leaving 11 bases between them. From germline, CDR1 is MNHEY and CDR2 SVGAGI. The CDR3 sequence is 14 residues long.

Turning to this clone: A junction boundary mismatches the germline segment, possibly from a read error. This sequence joins TRBV5-1 and TRBJ2-6, with 8 positions matching TRBD1. Germline V CDR1 and CDR2: SGHRS, YFSETQ. The CDR3 runs to 18 residues. The CDR3 DNA follows: TGCGCCAGCAGCTTGCTCCGGACAGGGTCCTCTGGGGCCAACGGCCTGACTTTC. Translation gives CASSLLRTGSSGANGLTF.